Below, 11 T cell receptor beta chains from the same sample are listed, as sequenced in a study of vaccination and CD4 T cells after COVID-19. Their specific antigens are unknown. Stated treatment: roughly nine-day PBMC culture with coronavirus spike peptide pools or control peptides (ViraFEST assay). Gathered ahead of the COVID-19 pandemic (2011-2018) were the CD4+ T cells of the unexposed donor. At the Johns Hopkins FTIC core, DNA taken from cultured CD4+ T cells was sequenced by way of the Oncomine TCR Beta short-read assay. After culture, CD4+ T cells served as the source for genomic DNA extraction. One entry per CDR3 protein, called by TCRdb with MiXCR from the PCR reads. The data contain approximately 9,100 distinct CDR3 sequences, approximately 35% of them seen just once; the ten biggest clones take up 20% to 25%. Sequencing was performed on CD4+ T cells from blood, cultured in vitro. These receptors were obtained from a human donor in good health.

This clonotype was counted once. The genes are TRBV6-2 or TRBV6-3 and TRBJ2-3, with D perhaps assigned TRBD1 or TRBD2 (6 bases each). Trimming removed 0 bases at V and 2 bases at J, with 15 bases between. The CDR3 loop spans 17 amino acids. Germline V gene lookup returns CDR1 MNHEY and CDR2 SVGEGT. CDR3 sequence reads: CASSYSLPGAPTDTQYF. CDR3 DNA sequence: TGTGCCAGCAGTTACTCGCTACCGGGGGCCCCCACAGATACGCAGTATTTT.

CDR3 sequence: CASRSGQGKNQPQHF. The CDR3 coding sequence is TGTGCCAGCAGATCTGGACAGGGAAAGAATCAGCCCCAGCATTTT. The V and J genes are TRBV27 and TRBJ1-5, with TRBD1 identical over 8 bases. Germline trimming cut 6 bases from V and 4 bases from J; bases unmatched to any gene: 8. CDR1 MNHEY and CDR2 SMNVEV come from the germline V gene (reference sequence). CDR3 length: 15 amino acids.

Only a few counts were recorded for this clonotype. The CDR3 DNA sequence: TGCAGTGCTAGAGATCTGACTGAAGCTTTCTTT. It encodes CSARDLTEAFF. The rearrangement joins TRBV20-1 to TRBJ1-1; D gene uncertain. The V gene lost 0 bases and the J gene lost 5 bases, with 4 bases spanning the gap. CDR1 is DFQATT and CDR2 is SNEGSKA in the germline V gene (reference sequence). The CDR3 runs 11 residues.

The gene calls are TRBV5-1 and TRBJ2-5; unclear D gene. Per the germline V gene, CDR1 is SGHRS and CDR2 is YFSETQ. The CDR3 loop spans 13 amino acids. Trimming cost V 2 bases and J 2 bases, with 7 bases left between them. The CDR3 bases are TGCGCCAGCAGCTTTACCAGTCAAGAGACCCAGTACTTC. It specifies CASSFTSQETQYF. Variable domain in full (rest from reference TRBV5-1 and TRBJ2-5): KAGVTQTPRYLIKTRGQQVTLSCSPISGHRSVSWYQQTPGQGLQFLFEYFSETQRNKGNFPGRFSGRQFSNSRSEMNVSTLELGDSALYLCASSFTSQETQYFGPGTRLLVL.

This chain uses TRBV2 with TRBJ2-5; 8 bases are a match to TRBD2. This CDR3 comprises 15 residues. Germline V gives CDR1 SNHLY, CDR2 FYNNEI. Trimming cost V 8 bases and J 5 bases; bases outside gene matches: 13. The CDR3 DNA reads as TGTGCCAGCCCTACGGGGAGCGGGAGCGGGGAGACCCAGTACTTC. Its protein product is CASPTGSGSGETQYF.

V gene TRBV7-2 combines with J gene TRBJ2-7, with D possibly being TRBD1 (6 bases). The CDR3 is made up of 13 amino acids. Germline CDR1 is SGHTA and CDR2 is FQGNSA. Deletions cut 7 bases from V and 2 bases from J, with 12 bases between. Written as DNA, the CDR3 is TGTGCCAGCACCATTCAGGGGACCTACGAGCAGTACTTC. Translation: CASTIQGTYEQYF.

This clonotype appeared a few times. The chain joins TRBV19 to TRBJ1-5, with 7 bases aligning to TRBD1. This CDR3 has 13 amino acids. V was clipped by 3 bases and J by 6 bases; unmatched bases: 2. Looked up from germline, CDR1 is LNHDA and CDR2 is SQIVND (reference sequence). This CDR3 is CASSMTGSQPQHF. The CDR3 coding sequence is TGTGCCAGTAGTATGACAGGGAGTCAGCCCCAGCATTTT.

This clonotype appeared a few times. V usage is TRBV6-5 and J usage is TRBJ2-7; no clear D gene. Germline CDR1 is MNHEY and CDR2 is SVGAGI. This CDR3 has 12 residues. V lost 0 bases, J lost 6 bases, and 6 bases lay in between. The CDR3, as DNA: TGTGCCAGCAGTTACTCACTATCCGAGCAGTACTTC. Encoded protein: CASSYSLSEQYF.

The chain combines TRBV24-1 with TRBJ2-3, with D perhaps matching TRBD2 (6 bases). The V gene lost 7 bases and the J gene lost 6 bases, with 31 bases spanning the gap. The CDR3 sequence is 19 residues long. The germline V gene has CDR1 KGHDR and CDR2 SFDVKD. CDR3 sequence reads: CATSHGLLSGPVGRDTQYF. The DNA of the CDR3 is TGTGCCACCAGCCATGGACTCCTTAGCGGCCCCGTGGGTCGGGATACGCAGTATTTT.

This clonotype appeared a single time. The rearrangement joins TRBV29-1 to TRBJ2-1; TRBD2 matches 10 bases. With V trimmed by 7 bases and J by 6 bases, 9 bases remained unmatched. Germline CDR1 reads SQVTM; CDR2 reads ANQGSEA. This CDR3 is 14 amino acids long. CDR3 nucleotides: TGCAGCGCCCCACCTAGCGGGAGTTTCAATGAGCAGTTCTTC. Its translation: CSAPPSGSFNEQFF.

This sequence joins TRBV24-1 and TRBJ2-3; D may be TRBD2 (6 bases). Between the trimmed V and J ends, which lost 7 bases and 0 bases, there was a span of 13 bases. The CDR3 spans 15 residues. Germline lookup yields CDR1 KGHDR and CDR2 SFDVKD. In DNA form, the CDR3 reads TGTGCCACCAGGGGAGGACCAGGTAGCACAGATACGCAGTATTTT. This sequence encodes CATRGGPGSTDTQYF.